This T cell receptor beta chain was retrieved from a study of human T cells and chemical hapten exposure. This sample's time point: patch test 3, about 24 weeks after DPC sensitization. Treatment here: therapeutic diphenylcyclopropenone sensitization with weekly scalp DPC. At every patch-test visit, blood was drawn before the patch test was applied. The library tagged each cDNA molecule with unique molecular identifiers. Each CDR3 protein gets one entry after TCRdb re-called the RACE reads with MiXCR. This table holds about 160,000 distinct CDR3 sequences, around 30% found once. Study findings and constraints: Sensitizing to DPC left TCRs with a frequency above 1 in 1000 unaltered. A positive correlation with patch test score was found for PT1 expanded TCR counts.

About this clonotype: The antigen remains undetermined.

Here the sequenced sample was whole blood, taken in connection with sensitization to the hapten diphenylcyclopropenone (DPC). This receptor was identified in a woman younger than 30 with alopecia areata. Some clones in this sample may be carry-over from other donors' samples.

The CDR3 bases are TGTGCCAGCAGCCCAGGGGGTAGCGGGGAGCAGTACTTC. As protein: CASSPGGSGEQYF. The chain uses TRBV7-9 and TRBJ2-7; D tentatively reads TRBD1 or TRBD2 (7 bases each). Germline V gene sequence: CDR1 SEHNR, CDR2 FQNEAQ (reference sequence). The CDR3 is 13 amino acids. V lost 5 bases to trimming and J lost 7 bases, with 15 bases between them.